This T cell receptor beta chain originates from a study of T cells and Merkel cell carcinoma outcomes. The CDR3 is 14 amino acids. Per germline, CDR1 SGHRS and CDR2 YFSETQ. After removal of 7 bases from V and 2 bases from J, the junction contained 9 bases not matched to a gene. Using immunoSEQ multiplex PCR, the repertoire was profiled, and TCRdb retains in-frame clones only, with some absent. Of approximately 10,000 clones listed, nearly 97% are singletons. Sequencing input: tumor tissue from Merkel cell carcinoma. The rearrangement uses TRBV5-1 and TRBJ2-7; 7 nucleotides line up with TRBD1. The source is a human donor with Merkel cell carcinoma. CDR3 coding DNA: TGCGCCAGCCGTCCGGGACAGAACACCTACGAGCAGTACTTC. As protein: CASRPGQNTYEQYF.